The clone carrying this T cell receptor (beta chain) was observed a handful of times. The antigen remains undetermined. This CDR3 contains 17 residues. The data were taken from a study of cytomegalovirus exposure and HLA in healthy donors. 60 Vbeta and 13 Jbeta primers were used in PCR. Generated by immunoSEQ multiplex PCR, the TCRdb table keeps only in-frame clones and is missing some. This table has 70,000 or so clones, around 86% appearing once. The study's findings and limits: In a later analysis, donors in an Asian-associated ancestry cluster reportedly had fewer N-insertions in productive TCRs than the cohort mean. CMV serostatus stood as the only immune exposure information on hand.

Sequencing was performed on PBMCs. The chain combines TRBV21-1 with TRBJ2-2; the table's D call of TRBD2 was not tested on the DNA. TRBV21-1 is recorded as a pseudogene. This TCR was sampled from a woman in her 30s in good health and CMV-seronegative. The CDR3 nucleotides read TGTGCCAGCAGCAAAGGGGCAGGCTACCCAGAGGGCGGGGAGCTGTTTTTT. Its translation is CASSKGAGYPEGGELFF.